Listed below are T cell receptor beta chains from one sample, sequenced in a study of blood T cells in healthy people across ages. TCRdb used MiXCR to reprocess the 5' RACE reads, holding one entry per CDR3 protein. The sample shows over a million distinct CDR3 sequences, around 39% of them seen only once. Material for sequencing was blood. All receptors derive from a woman aged 18-29 years in good health. Both conserved end residues are part of each CDR3. D genes are given only for firm matches. Size tells how often a clone was seen (once, few, many) or the class of an expanded clone, and some rows leave it out.

DNA	CDR3	V	J	size	length	D
TGTGCCAGCAGCCTAGGGGAGGATCAGCCCCAGCATTTT	CASSLGEDQPQHF	TRBV27	TRBJ1-5	few	13	NA
TGTGCCAGCAGCTTCCAACCAAGTGGGGCGCAGTATTTT	CASSFQPSGAQYF	TRBV11-2	TRBJ2-3	few	13	NA
TGTGCCAGCAGGGCGACGGACAACTATGGCTACACCTTC	CASRATDNYGYTF	TRBV9	TRBJ1-2	NA	13	NA
TGCAGCGTTGAAAGACAGGAGGGCACAGATACGCAGTATTTT	CSVERQEGTDTQYF	TRBV29-1	TRBJ2-3	few	14	NA
TGCGCCAGCAGCCTCGACGAGCACGCCCCGGGCCAAATAAATGAAAAACTGTTTTTT	CASSLDEHAPGQINEKLFF	TRBV5-1	TRBJ1-4	NA	19	NA
TGTGCCAGCTCACAGGCGGGACTCTACGAGCAGTACTTC	CASSQAGLYEQYF	TRBV18	TRBJ2-7	NA	13	NA
TGTGCCAGCAGCAAGTCGGACGAGCAGTACTTC	CASSKSDEQYF	TRBV7-2	TRBJ2-7	few	11	NA
TGCGCCAGCAGCCAAGATGTGGGAAAACTATCCTACGAGCAGTACTTC	CASSQDVGKLSYEQYF	TRBV4-1	TRBJ2-7	NA	16	NA
TGTGCCAGCAGTCAAGTCACAGGGGGGCCGTCACCCCTCCACTTT	CASSQVTGGPSPLHF	TRBV27	TRBJ1-6	NA	15	TRBD1
TGTGCCAGCAGCTTGGTAATGCTAGCGAGAAATACGCAGTATTTT	CASSLVMLARNTQYF	TRBV7-9	TRBJ2-3	few	15	NA
TGCGCCAGCAGCTTGGAAGCCGGCTTACCGCACACAGATACGCAGTATTTT	CASSLEAGLPHTDTQYF	TRBV5-1	TRBJ2-3	few	17	NA
TGCAGTGCCCCTCGCGGGGGGCGCAATGAGCAGTTCTTC	CSAPRGGRNEQFF	TRBV20-1	TRBJ2-1	NA	13	TRBD2
TGCAGTGCTAGAGATATGGCAGAATATAACTATGGCTACACCTTC	CSARDMAEYNYGYTF	TRBV20-1	TRBJ1-2	NA	15	NA
TGTGCCACCAGCAGCGCTAACCCAGGGCCACCGATCTCCTACGAGCAGTACTTC	CATSSANPGPPISYEQYF	TRBV15	TRBJ2-7	NA	18	NA
TGTGCCAGCAGCTCCATCACAGGGGCGGATTCACCCCTCCACTTT	CASSSITGADSPLHF	TRBV5-5	TRBJ1-6	NA	15	TRBD1
TGTGCCAGCAGCCAAGTTGACACAGATACGCAGTATTTT	CASSQVDTDTQYF	TRBV3-1	TRBJ2-3	few	13	NA
TGTGCCAGCAAGGGACTAGCGGGGGTTAACTACGAGCAGTACTTC	CASKGLAGVNYEQYF	TRBV2	TRBJ2-7	few	15	TRBD2
TGTGCCAGCAGCGTAGCATCGGGGGACGCCTATGGCTACACCTTC	CASSVASGDAYGYTF	TRBV9	TRBJ1-2	once	15	NA
TGTGCCACCAGTGATTTTTGGCGGGAAGGCTCCTGCGACTACGAGCAGTACTTC	CATSDFWREGSCDYEQYF	TRBV24-1	TRBJ2-7	NA	18	NA
TGTGCCAGCAGCGAGGGACAGGGTAGCGGTGGCTACACCTTC	CASSEGQGSGGYTF	TRBV21-1	TRBJ1-2	few	14	NA
TGTGCCAGCAGCTTTTGGGGGGTAAATGAGCAGTTCTTC	CASSFWGVNEQFF	TRBV7-9	TRBJ2-1	few	13	NA
TGCAGTGCTGGGAGCCCGGGACAGCAAGAGACCCAGTACTTC	CSAGSPGQQETQYF	TRBV20-1	TRBJ2-5	NA	14	TRBD1
TGTGCCAGCCGGGACAGGGATTACTACGAGCAGTACTTC	CASRDRDYYEQYF	TRBV6-5	TRBJ2-7	NA	13	TRBD1
TGCAGTGCTAGGCCCGAGGGGGGGTGGAACGAGCAGTACTTC	CSARPEGGWNEQYF	TRBV20-1	TRBJ2-7	NA	14	NA
TGTGCCAGCAGCGCAAAATTCAAAAACATTCAGTACTTC	CASSAKFKNIQYF	TRBV7-2	TRBJ2-4	NA	13	NA
TGTGCCAGCAGCCAAGTCGCGACAGGGGGCCGAGGCTACACCTTC	CASSQVATGGRGYTF	TRBV3-1	TRBJ1-2	NA	15	TRBD1
TGCAGCGTCCCGGTGGGGAGTAGCTCCCACAATGAGCAGTTCTTC	CSVPVGSSSHNEQFF	TRBV29-1	TRBJ2-1	NA	15	NA
TGTGCCAGCGCTGGGTCCTATAACACCGGGGAGCTGTTTTTT	CASAGSYNTGELFF	TRBV2	TRBJ2-2	NA	14	NA
TGTGCCAGCAGCTTCCTTTTAGCGGGACTGGATAATTCACCCCTCCACTTT	CASSFLLAGLDNSPLHF	TRBV7-9	TRBJ1-6	few	17	NA
TGTGCCACCAGCAGAGGTAGCGGGAGAGGAGATACGCAGTATTTT	CATSRGSGRGDTQYF	TRBV15	TRBJ2-3	NA	15	TRBD2
TGTGCCACCAATGACATAAGGAGGGGCGAGCAGTACTTC	CATNDIRRGEQYF	TRBV24-1	TRBJ2-7	once	13	NA
TGTGCCAGCAGTGAACTGCCAGGGGTTTACTACGAGCAGTACTTC	CASSELPGVYYEQYF	TRBV6-1	TRBJ2-7	many	15	NA
TGTGCCAGCAGGGAGGATGGCTACACCTTC	CASREDGYTF	TRBV2	TRBJ1-2	few	10	NA
TGTGCCAGCATTCGAGTCGTGACGGGGGATCGGTCGGATGGCTACACCTTC	CASIRVVTGDRSDGYTF	TRBV6-2/TRBV6-3	TRBJ1-2	NA	17	NA
TGCGCCAGCAGTGGGGGACCCGCGGACATTCAGTACTTC	CASSGGPADIQYF	TRBV10-2	TRBJ2-4	NA	13	NA
TGCGCCAGCAGCCAAGCTGTTAGCGGACCCCAAGAGACCCAGTACTTC	CASSQAVSGPQETQYF	TRBV4-1	TRBJ2-5	few	16	NA
TGCAGTGCTAGAGTGACAGACCTTAGCAATCAGCCCCAGCATTTT	CSARVTDLSNQPQHF	TRBV20-1	TRBJ1-5	few	15	NA
TGCAGTGCTAGAGAAGCGGCCAAGATGAGCGAGCAGTACTTC	CSAREAAKMSEQYF	TRBV20-1	TRBJ2-7	NA	14	NA
TGTGCCAGCAGCCAAGATTCGGCAGGGGACTATGGCTACACCTTC	CASSQDSAGDYGYTF	TRBV3-1	TRBJ1-2	NA	15	NA
TGTGCCAGCACTGACCCGGGACAGGGGGCCAAAAACATTCAGTACTTC	CASTDPGQGAKNIQYF	TRBV6-2/TRBV6-3	TRBJ2-4	NA	16	TRBD1
TGTGCCAGCAGCCAGACTAGCGGAACTAGCACAGATACGCAGTATTTT	CASSQTSGTSTDTQYF	TRBV14	TRBJ2-3	NA	16	TRBD2
TGTGCCAGCAGCCCTCCCGGGGGGAGAGGCGTCTACGAGCAGTACTTC	CASSPPGGRGVYEQYF	TRBV9	TRBJ2-7	few	16	TRBD2
TGTGCCAGCAGCTTGGAACAGGGGGTATGGGGTGAGCAGTTCTTC	CASSLEQGVWGEQFF	TRBV5-4	TRBJ2-1	few	15	TRBD1
TGCAGTGCTTATACTTCATCCGGGACAGTAAACTCCTACGAGCAGTACTTC	CSAYTSSGTVNSYEQYF	TRBV20-1	TRBJ2-7	NA	17	TRBD1
TGCGCCAGCAGCGACACAGGGGGTTTTCAGTACTTC	CASSDTGGFQYF	TRBV5-1	TRBJ2-4	NA	12	TRBD1
TGTGCTAGTGGTTTGAGGTCCTACAATGAGCAGTACTTC	CASGLRSYNEQYF	TRBV12-5	TRBJ2-7	NA	13	NA
TGCGCCAGCAGCCTGTGGACGGATGGCTACGAGCAGTACTTC	CASSLWTDGYEQYF	TRBV5-1	TRBJ2-7	NA	14	NA
TGCAGCGTCGCTGAGACTGGTCCCTACGAGCAGTACTTC	CSVAETGPYEQYF	TRBV29-1	TRBJ2-7	many	13	NA
TGTGCCAGCAGCTTAGGACGGGGAGGTACTGAAGCTTTCTTT	CASSLGRGGTEAFF	TRBV13	TRBJ1-1	NA	14	NA
TGCGCCAGCAGCTCCCGGGTGGCTGAGCAGTACTTC	CASSSRVAEQYF	TRBV5-1	TRBJ2-7	few	12	NA
TGTGCCAGCAGCCAAGCAGGCGGAGTGTTCGAGCAGTACTTC	CASSQAGGVFEQYF	TRBV14	TRBJ2-7	NA	14	NA